This T cell receptor (beta chain) was captured by sequencing in a study of T cell changes during pregnancy in multiple sclerosis. Germline CDR1 reads MRHNA; CDR2 reads SNTAGT. CDR3 length equals 15 residues. V lost 5 bases to trimming and J lost 4 bases; unmatched junction nucleotides: 5. Libraries were prepared by immunoSEQ multiplex PCR; TCRdb keeps only in-frame clonotypes and omits some of them. The sample includes 40,000 or so clones, nearly 90% of them seen just once. The receptor's source is a female donor with multiple sclerosis, enrolled in a pregnancy study. The J gene is TRBJ2-1, the V gene TRBV6-4; TRBD2 aligns across 10 bases. The sample here was CD8+ T cells from peripheral blood mononuclear cells, taken in the first trimester of pregnancy. Here the CDR3 DNA reads TGTGCCAGCAGTACCGGGACTAGCGAGTACAATGAGCAGTTCTTC. It encodes CASSTGTSEYNEQFF.